The subject of this entry is one TCR beta chain. The data are from a study of T cell responses to AZD1222 COVID-19 vaccine. The V segment lost 0 bases and the J segment 4 bases; nucleotides outside the gene matches: 1. CDR1 is SGHDT, CDR2 YYEEEE, per germline. This CDR3 comprises 14 residues. Sequencing was performed with immunoSEQ multiplex PCR; in TCRdb, only in-frame clones are kept and a portion is missing. This sample has roughly 120,000 clones, with 88% found just once. Sequencing used peripheral blood, obtained on day 0 of AZD1222 vaccination. The chain links TRBV5-6 to TRBJ1-2; 9 nucleotides agree with TRBD1. The TCR comes from an adult in good health. The CDR3 nucleotides read TGTGCCAGCAGCTTGGGGACAGGGGCCTATGGCTACACCTTC. This gives the protein CASSLGTGAYGYTF.